This T cell receptor beta chain was profiled in a study of T cell responses to AZD1222 COVID-19 vaccine. Study background: Researchers grouped second doses given at about 4 or about 12 weeks into one pool. Points from the study as a whole: Unmutated variant regions are reportedly the target of nearly half of TCRs that are spike-specific. It was only after the peak T cell response that any repertoires were sampled.

The CDR3 is 13 residues long. V shed 7 bases, J shed 3 bases, and the junction held 5 bases outside the gene matches. With regard to this clone: Its antigen is unknown. Likely a read error: the CDR3 ends without its conserved phenylalanine or tryptophan.

Sequencing was performed with immunoSEQ multiplex PCR; in TCRdb, only in-frame clones are kept and a portion is missing. The sample includes around 130,000 clones, around 83% of them seen just once. This clonotype was sampled from an adult in good health. This specimen was peripheral blood, taken on day 0 of AZD1222 vaccination. The V gene is TRBV12-3 or TRBV12-4, the J gene TRBJ2-7; 8 bases are shared with TRBD1. The CDR3 sequence is CASTITGGYEQYL. CDR3 in DNA: TGTGCCAGCACAATCACAGGGGGCTACGAGCAGTACCTC.